The present TCR beta chain was sequenced within a study of blood T cell repertoires in COVID-19. Study information: The United States, Italy and Spain supplied acute and convalescent COVID-19 samples. T cells, B-cell-depleted T cells, or PBMCs supplied cDNA or gDNA.

In the authors' methods: Using reference gene primer amplification, nucleated cell counts were estimated. Using immunoSEQ multiplex PCR, the repertoire was profiled, and TCRdb retains in-frame clones only, with some absent. V and J calls and clone size follow that table, whereas D and trimming were derived from the DNA. The sample holds tens of thousands of clones, 65% to 90% seen once. V dropped 3 bases and J dropped 6; count of bases not matched to a gene: 6. The CDR3 is made up of 15 amino acids. Germline-derived CDR1 and CDR2 are SEHNR and FQNEAQ (reference sequence). This clone came up a few times.

The chain joins TRBV7-9 to TRBJ1-5, with TRBD1 matching 9 bases. This clonotype was sampled from a man between 60 and 75 years old with acute or convalescent COVID-19. Sequencing used peripheral blood. CDR3 in DNA: TGTGCCAGCAGCTTTGCTGGGGGACAGGGTCAGCCCCAGCATTTT. Its translation is CASSFAGGQGQPQHF.